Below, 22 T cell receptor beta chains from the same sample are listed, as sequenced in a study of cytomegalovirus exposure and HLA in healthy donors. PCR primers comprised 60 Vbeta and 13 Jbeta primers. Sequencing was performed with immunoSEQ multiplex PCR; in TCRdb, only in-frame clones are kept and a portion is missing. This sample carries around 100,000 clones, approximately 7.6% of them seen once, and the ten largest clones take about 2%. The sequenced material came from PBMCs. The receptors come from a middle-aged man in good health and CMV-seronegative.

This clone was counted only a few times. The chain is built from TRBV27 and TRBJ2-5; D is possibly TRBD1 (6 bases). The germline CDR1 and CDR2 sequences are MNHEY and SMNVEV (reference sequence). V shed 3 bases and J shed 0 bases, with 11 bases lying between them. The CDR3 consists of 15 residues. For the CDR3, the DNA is TGTGCCAGCAGTTTGTACAGGGCGAACCAAGAGACCCAGTACTTC. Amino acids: CASSLYRANQETQYF.

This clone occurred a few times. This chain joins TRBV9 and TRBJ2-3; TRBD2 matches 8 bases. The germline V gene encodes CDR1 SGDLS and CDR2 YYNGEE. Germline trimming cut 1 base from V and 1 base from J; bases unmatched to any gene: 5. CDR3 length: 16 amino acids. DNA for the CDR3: TGTGCCAGCAGCGTATTCGGGGGGGACGGCACAGATACGCAGTATTTT. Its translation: CASSVFGGDGTDTQYF.

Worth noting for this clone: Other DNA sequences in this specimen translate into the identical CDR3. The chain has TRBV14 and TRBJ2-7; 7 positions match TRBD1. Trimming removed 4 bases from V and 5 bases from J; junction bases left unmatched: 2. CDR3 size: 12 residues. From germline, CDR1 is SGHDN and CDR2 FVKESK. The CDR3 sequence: CASSRDRDEQYF. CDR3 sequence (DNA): TGTGCCAGCAGCCGAGACAGGGACGAGCAGTACTTC.

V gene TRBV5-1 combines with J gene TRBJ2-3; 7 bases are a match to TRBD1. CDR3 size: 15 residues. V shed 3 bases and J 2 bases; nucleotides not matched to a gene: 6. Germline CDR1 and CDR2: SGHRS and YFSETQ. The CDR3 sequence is CASSSQGVNTDTQYF. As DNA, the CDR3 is TGCGCCAGCAGCTCCCAGGGGGTAAACACAGATACGCAGTATTTT.

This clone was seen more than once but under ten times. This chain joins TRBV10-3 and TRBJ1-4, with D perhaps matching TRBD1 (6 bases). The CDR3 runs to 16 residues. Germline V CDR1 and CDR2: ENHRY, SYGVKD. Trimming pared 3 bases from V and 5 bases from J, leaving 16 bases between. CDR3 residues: CAISERGTGLNEKLFF. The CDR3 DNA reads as TGTGCCATCAGTGAAAGGGGAACAGGGCTCAATGAAAAACTGTTTTTT.

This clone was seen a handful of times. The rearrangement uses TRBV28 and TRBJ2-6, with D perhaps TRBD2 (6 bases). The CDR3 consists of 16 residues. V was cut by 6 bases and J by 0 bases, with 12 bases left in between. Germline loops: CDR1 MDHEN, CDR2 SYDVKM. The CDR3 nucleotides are TGTGCCAGCAGGTGGGCGGGGAGCTCTGGGGCCAACGTCCTGACTTTC. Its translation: CASRWAGSSGANVLTF.

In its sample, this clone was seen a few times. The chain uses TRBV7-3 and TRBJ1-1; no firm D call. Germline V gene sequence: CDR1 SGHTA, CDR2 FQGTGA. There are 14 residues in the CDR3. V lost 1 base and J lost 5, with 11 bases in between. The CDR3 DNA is TGTGCCAGCAGCTTAAGTTCAGGAGGGACTGAAGCTTTCTTT. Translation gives CASSLSSGGTEAFF.

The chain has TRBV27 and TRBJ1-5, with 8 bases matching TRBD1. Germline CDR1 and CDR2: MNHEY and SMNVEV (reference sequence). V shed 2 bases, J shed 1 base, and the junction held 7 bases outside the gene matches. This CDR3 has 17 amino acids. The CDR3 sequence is CASSLSAGGWSNQPQHF. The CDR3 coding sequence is TGTGCCAGCAGTTTAAGTGCAGGGGGCTGGAGCAATCAGCCCCAGCATTTT.

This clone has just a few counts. The CDR3 here is CASSKTPPGQPNTGELFF. As DNA, the CDR3 is TGCGCCAGCAGCAAGACCCCCCCGGGACAGCCGAACACCGGGGAGCTGTTTTTT. The gene calls are TRBV5-1 and TRBJ2-2, with 7 bases lining up with TRBD1. Germline CDR1 SGHRS, CDR2 YFSETQ. V dropped 4 bases and J dropped 0; count of bases not matched to a gene: 12. CDR3 length equals 18 residues.

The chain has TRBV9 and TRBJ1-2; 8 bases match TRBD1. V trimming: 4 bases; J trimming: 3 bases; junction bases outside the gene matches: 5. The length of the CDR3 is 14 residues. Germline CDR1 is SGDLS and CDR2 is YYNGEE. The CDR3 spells CASSNIQGDYGYTF. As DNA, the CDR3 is TGTGCCAGCAGCAATATACAGGGGGACTATGGCTACACCTTC.

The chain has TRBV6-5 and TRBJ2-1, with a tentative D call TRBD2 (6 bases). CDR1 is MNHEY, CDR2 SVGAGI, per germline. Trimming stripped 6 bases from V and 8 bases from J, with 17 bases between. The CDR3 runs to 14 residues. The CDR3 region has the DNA TGTGCCAGCAGCCGCGGAGGGAAATGGGATGAGCAGTTCTTC. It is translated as CASSRGGKWDEQFF.

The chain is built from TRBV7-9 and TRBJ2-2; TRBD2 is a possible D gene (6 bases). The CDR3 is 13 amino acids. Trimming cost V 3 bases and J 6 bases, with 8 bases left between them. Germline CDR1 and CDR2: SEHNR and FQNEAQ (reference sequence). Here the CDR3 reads CASSLEGSGELFF. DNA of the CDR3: TGTGCCAGCAGCTTGGAGGGGTCCGGGGAGCTGTTTTTT.

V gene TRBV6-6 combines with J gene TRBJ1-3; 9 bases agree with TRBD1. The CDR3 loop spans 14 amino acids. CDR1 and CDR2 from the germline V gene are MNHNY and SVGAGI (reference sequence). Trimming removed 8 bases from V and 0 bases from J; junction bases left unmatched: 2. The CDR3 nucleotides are TGTGCCAGCGGGGACAGGGTCTCTGGAAACACCATATATTTT. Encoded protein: CASGDRVSGNTIYF.

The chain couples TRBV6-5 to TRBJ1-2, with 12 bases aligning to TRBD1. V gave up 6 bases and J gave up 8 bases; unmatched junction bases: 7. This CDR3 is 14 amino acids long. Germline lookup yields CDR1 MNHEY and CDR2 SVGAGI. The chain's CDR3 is CASSLGQGARGYTF. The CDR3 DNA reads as TGTGCCAGCAGCCTGGGACAGGGGGCTAGGGGCTACACCTTC.

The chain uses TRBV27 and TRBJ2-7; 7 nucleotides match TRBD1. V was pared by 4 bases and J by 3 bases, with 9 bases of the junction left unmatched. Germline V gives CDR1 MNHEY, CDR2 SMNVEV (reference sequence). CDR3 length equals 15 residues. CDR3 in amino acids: CASSSPGQRRYEQYF. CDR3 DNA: TGTGCCAGCAGTTCTCCGGGACAGAGACGCTACGAGCAGTACTTC.

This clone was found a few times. The CDR3 sequence is CASSPPVKGGTEQFF. The CDR3 DNA follows: TGTGCCAGCAGCCCACCGGTGAAGGGCGGGACGGAGCAGTTCTTC. This sequence joins TRBV11-2 and TRBJ2-1; a possible D gene is TRBD2 (6 bases). This CDR3 is 15 amino acids long. Trimming removed 5 bases from V and 10 bases from J, with 21 bases in between. CDR1 and CDR2 from the germline V gene are SGHAT and FQNNGV.

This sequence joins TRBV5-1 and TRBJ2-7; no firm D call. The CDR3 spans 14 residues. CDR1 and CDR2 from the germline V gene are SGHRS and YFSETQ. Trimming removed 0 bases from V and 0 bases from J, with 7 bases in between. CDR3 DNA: TGCGCCAGCAGCTTGGGACATTCCTCCTACGAGCAGTACTTC. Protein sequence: CASSLGHSSYEQYF.

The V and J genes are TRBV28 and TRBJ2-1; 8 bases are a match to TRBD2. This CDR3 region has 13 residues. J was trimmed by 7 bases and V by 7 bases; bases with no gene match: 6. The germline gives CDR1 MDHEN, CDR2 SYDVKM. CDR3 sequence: CASMRTSLNEQFF. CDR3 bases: TGTGCCAGCATGAGGACTAGCCTGAATGAGCAGTTCTTC.

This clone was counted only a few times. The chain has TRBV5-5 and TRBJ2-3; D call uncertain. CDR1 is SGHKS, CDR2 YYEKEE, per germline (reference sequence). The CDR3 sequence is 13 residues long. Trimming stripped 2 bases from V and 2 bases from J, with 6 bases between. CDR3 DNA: TGTGCCAGCAGCTTCCGGTACACAGATACGCAGTATTTT. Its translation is CASSFRYTDTQYF.

CDR3: CAWRPGGGTGELFF. Written as DNA, the CDR3 is TGTGCCTGGAGGCCCGGCGGGGGAACCGGGGAGCTGTTTTTT. The V call is TRBV30, the J call TRBJ2-2; 7 bases fit TRBD2. The V gene's germline CDR1 is GTSNPN and CDR2 SVGIG (reference sequence). V lost 3 bases to trimming and J lost 5 bases; unmatched junction nucleotides: 6. This CDR3 region has 14 residues.

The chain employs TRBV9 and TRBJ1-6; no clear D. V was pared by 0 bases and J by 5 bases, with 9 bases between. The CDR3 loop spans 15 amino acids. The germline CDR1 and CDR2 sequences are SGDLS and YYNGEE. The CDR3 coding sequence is TGTGCCAGCAGCGTAGTAGCAGACCATAATTCACCCCTCCACTTT. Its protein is CASSVVADHNSPLHF.

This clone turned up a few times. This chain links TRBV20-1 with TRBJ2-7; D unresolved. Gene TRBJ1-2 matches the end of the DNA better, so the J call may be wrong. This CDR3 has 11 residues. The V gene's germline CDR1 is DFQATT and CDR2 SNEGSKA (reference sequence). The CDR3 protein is CSAREVRDYTF. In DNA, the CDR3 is TGCAGTGCTAGAGAGGTTAGGGACTACACCTTC.